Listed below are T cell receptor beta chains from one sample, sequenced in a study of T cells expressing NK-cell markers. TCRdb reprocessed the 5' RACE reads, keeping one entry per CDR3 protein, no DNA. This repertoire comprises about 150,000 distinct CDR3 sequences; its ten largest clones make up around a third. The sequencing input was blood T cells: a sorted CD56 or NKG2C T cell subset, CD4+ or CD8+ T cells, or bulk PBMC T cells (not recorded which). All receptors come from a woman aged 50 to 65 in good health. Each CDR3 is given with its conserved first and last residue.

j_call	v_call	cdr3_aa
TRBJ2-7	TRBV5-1	CASSAREGPSDEQYF
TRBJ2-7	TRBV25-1	CASSGGVEQYF
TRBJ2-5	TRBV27	CASSRLGSQETQYF
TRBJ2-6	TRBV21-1	CASSKPLFRSGANVLTF
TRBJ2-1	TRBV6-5	CASSYETGGYNEQFF
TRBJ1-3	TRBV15	CATSRDRDPGNTIYF
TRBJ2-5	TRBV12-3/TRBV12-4	CASSESPRIRGSAQYF
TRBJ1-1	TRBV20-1	CSARSDRGETEAFF
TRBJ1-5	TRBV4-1	CASSQDWTGNQPQHF
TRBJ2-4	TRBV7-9	CASSPSGSSVGIQYF
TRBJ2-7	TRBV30	CAWSVAPITVYEQYF
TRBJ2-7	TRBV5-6	CASSLGTGYYEQYF